The 17 T cell receptor beta chains below come from one sample, sequenced in a study of response to subunit inactivated influenza vaccine. TCRdb re-called the RT-PCR reads through MiXCR, storing one row per CDR3 protein. The repertoire has about 500,000 distinct CDR3 sequences, around 7.7% of them found once; the top ten carry under 15%. This specimen consisted of PBMCs from blood, obtained less than 30 months after vaccination. Source of these receptors: a man between 50 and 75 years old who received an inactivated influenza vaccine.

This clonotype appeared once. The genes are TRBV12-3 or TRBV12-4 and TRBJ1-5, with D possibly being TRBD1 (5 bases). Trimming removed 6 bases at V and 0 bases at J, with 9 bases between. This CDR3 has 14 amino acids. The CDR3 region is CASRDSFSNQPQHF. In DNA, the CDR3 is TGTGCCAGCAGAGACAGCTTTAGCAATCAGCCCCAGCATTTT.

V and J are TRBV6-1 and TRBJ2-2; TRBD2 agrees at 10 bases. This CDR3 spans 16 amino acids. Germline CDR1 reads MNHNS; CDR2 reads SASEGT. J lost 6 bases, V lost 6 bases, and 10 bases had no gene match. This CDR3 reads CASSEMGTSVAGELFF. In DNA form, the CDR3 reads TGTGCCAGCAGCGAGATGGGGACTAGCGTTGCCGGGGAGCTGTTTTTT.

This clonotype has at least ten counts. The V call is TRBV10-2, the J call TRBJ2-7; a possible D gene is TRBD2 (5 bases). Trimming left V 2 bases short and J 5 bases short, with 7 bases between. This CDR3 is built from 12 residues. CDR1 and CDR2 from the germline V gene are WSHSY and SAAADI. DNA of the CDR3: TGCGCCAGCAGTGAGGACGGGGACGAGCAGTACTTC. Translated: CASSEDGDEQYF.

This clonotype has a count of ten or more. The genes are TRBV5-1 and TRBJ2-4; 12 nucleotides align to TRBD1. V trimming: 0 bases; J trimming: 5 bases; junction bases outside the gene matches: 3. The CDR3 spans 16 residues. CDR1 is SGHRS and CDR2 is YFSETQ in the germline V gene. The CDR3 DNA sequence: TGCGCCAGCAGCTTGGAGGGGACAGGGGGCCAAAACATTCAGTACTTC. This sequence encodes CASSLEGTGGQNIQYF.

This clonotype was counted at least ten times. The CDR3 is CASSQAPGSSYNEQFF. The CDR3 DNA sequence: TGTGCCAGCAGCCAAGCCCCAGGTAGTTCCTACAATGAGCAGTTCTTC. The rearrangement uses TRBV14 and TRBJ2-1; D gene unclear. From germline, CDR1 is SGHDN and CDR2 FVKESK. The CDR3 runs 16 residues. V was clipped by 1 base and J by 1 base, with 11 bases between them.

This clonotype showed up many times. V usage is TRBV10-3 and J usage is TRBJ2-3; TRBD1 aligns across 7 bases. The CDR3 is made up of 15 amino acids. In germline, CDR1 is ENHRY, CDR2 SYGVKD. V lost 0 bases, J lost 3 bases, and 3 bases stayed unmatched. The CDR3 is CAISESPGQTDTQYF. The CDR3 DNA sequence: TGTGCCATCAGTGAGTCTCCGGGACAGACAGATACGCAGTATTTT.

This sequence joins TRBV6-5 and TRBJ2-7; possible D gene TRBD1, 5 bases. V lost 0 bases and J lost 3, with 12 bases in between. The CDR3 sequence is 15 residues long. CDR1 and CDR2 from the germline V gene are MNHEY and SVGAGI. In DNA form, the CDR3 reads TGTGCCAGCAGTTACTCCTCTGGCAGGGTCTACGAGCAGTACTTC. Amino acid sequence: CASSYSSGRVYEQYF.

In this sample, this clonotype turned up many times. The chain is built from TRBV7-2 and TRBJ2-5; D is unresolved. The V end was cut by 3 bases, the J end by 5 bases, with 13 bases between. Per germline, CDR1 SGHTA and CDR2 FQGNSA. CDR3 length: 14 amino acids. The CDR3 protein is CASSFGIRVETQYF. CDR3 in DNA: TGTGCCAGCAGCTTTGGTATTAGGGTGGAGACCCAGTACTTC.

CDR3 nucleotides: TGTGCCACCGCCCCCGGGACAGCAAACACCGGGGAGCTGTTTTTT. Translation gives CATAPGTANTGELFF. J is TRBJ2-2 and V is TRBV12-3 or TRBV12-4; 7 bases fit TRBD1. The V gene end was trimmed by 10 bases and the J gene end by 2 bases; junction bases not matched to a gene: 10. The CDR3 is made up of 15 amino acids.

This clonotype came up a few times. V and J are TRBV4-2 and TRBJ2-6; no definite D call. CDR1 and CDR2 from the germline V gene are LGHNA and YNFKEQ. This CDR3 spans 16 amino acids. With 0 bases removed from V and 1 base from J, the gap between germline ends came to 7 bases. This CDR3 is CASSQDQQSGANVLTF. Here the CDR3 DNA reads TGTGCCAGCAGCCAAGATCAACAGTCTGGGGCCAACGTCCTGACTTTC.

This sequence joins TRBV20-1 and TRBJ1-2; TRBD1 matches 7 bases. Germline lookup yields CDR1 DFQATT and CDR2 SNEGSKA (reference sequence). The CDR3 spans 14 residues. The V gene end was trimmed by 1 base and the J gene end by 3 bases; junction bases not matched to a gene: 5. CDR3 residues: CSARGTGWDYGYTF. The CDR3 bases are TGCAGTGCTAGAGGGACAGGATGGGACTATGGCTACACCTTC.

The chain links TRBV3-2 to TRBJ2-3; the table assigns TRBD2, which was not confirmed against the DNA. TRBV3-2 is termed a pseudogene. CDR3 length: 15 amino acids. CDR3 amino acids: CASSKQGGRADTQYF. DNA for the CDR3: TGTGCCAGCAGCAAGCAGGGCGGGAGGGCAGATACGCAGTATTTT.

This clonotype appeared a few times. V is TRBV24-1 and J is TRBJ2-7; D ambiguous. The CDR3 loop spans 16 amino acids. CDR1 is KGHDR and CDR2 is SFDVKD in the germline V gene. V shed 8 bases and J shed 2 bases, with 21 bases lying between them. The chain's CDR3 is CATKGPDHRSPYEQYF. CDR3 DNA: TGTGCCACCAAGGGTCCAGACCACCGTTCGCCCTACGAGCAGTACTTC.

Only a few counts were recorded for this clonotype. V is TRBV5-1 and J is TRBJ2-3, with 10 bases matching TRBD1. The CDR3 loop spans 15 amino acids. With V trimmed by 5 bases and J by 5 bases, 8 bases remained unmatched. Germline assignment: CDR1 SGHRS and CDR2 YFSETQ. The CDR3 is CASSLHGQGEDTQYF. As DNA, the CDR3 is TGCGCCAGCAGTTTACACGGACAGGGGGAAGATACGCAGTATTTT.

J is TRBJ1-2 and V is TRBV6-2 or TRBV6-3; D gene ambiguous. The ends were cut back, 6 bases at V and 1 base at J, with 9 bases in the middle. Germline V gene lookup returns CDR1 MNHEY and CDR2 SVGEGT. The CDR3 is made up of 13 amino acids. The CDR3 is CASRRDGNYGYTF. For the CDR3, the DNA is TGTGCCAGCAGACGAGACGGTAACTATGGCTACACCTTC.

The chain employs TRBV5-1 and TRBJ2-5, with D uncertain. Germline lookup yields CDR1 SGHRS and CDR2 YFSETQ. The CDR3 loop spans 16 amino acids. The ends were cut back, 1 base at V and 5 bases at J, with 18 bases in the middle. The CDR3 DNA sequence: TGCGCCAGCAGCTTGTCTGGTAGCTGGGTTAGGGAGACCCAGTACTTC. This codes for CASSLSGSWVRETQYF.

This clonotype was recorded at least ten times. This rearrangement joins TRBV6-5 to TRBJ1-1; D is undetermined. The V end was cut by 0 bases, the J end by 2 bases, with 7 bases between. Germline-derived CDR1 and CDR2 are MNHEY and SVGAGI. The CDR3 sequence is 14 residues long. The CDR3: CASSYSMLNTEAFF. The CDR3 DNA sequence: TGTGCCAGCAGTTACTCGATGTTAAACACTGAAGCTTTCTTT.